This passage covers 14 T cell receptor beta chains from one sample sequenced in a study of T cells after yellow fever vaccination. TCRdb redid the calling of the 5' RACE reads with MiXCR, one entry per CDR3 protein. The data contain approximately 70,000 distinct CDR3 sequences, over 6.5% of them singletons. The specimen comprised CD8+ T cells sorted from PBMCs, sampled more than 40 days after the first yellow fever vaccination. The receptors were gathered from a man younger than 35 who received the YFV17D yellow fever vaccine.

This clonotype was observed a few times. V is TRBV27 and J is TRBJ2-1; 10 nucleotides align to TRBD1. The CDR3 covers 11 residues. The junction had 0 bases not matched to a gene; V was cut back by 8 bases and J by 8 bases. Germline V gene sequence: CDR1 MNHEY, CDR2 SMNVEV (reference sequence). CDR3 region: CASGTGDEQFF. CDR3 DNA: TGTGCCAGCGGGACAGGGGATGAGCAGTTCTTC.

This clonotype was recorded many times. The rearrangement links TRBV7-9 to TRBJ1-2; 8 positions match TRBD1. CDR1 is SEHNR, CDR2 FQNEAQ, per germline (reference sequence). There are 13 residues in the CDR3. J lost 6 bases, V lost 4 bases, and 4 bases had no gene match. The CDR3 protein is CASSSGQVNGYTF. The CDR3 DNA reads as TGTGCCAGCAGCTCGGGACAGGTTAATGGCTACACCTTC. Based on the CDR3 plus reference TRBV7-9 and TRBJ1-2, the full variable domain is DTGVSQNPRHKITKRGQNVTFRCDPISEHNRLYWYRQTLGQGPEFLTYFQNEAQLEKSRLLSDRFSAERPKGSFSTLEIQRTEQGDSAMYLCASSSGQVNGYTFGSGTRLTVV.

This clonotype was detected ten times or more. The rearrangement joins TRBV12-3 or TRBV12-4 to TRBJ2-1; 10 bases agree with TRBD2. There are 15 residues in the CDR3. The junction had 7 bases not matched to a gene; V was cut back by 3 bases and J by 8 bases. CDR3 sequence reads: CASSLQAGGPHEQFF. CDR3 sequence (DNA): TGTGCCAGCAGTTTGCAAGCGGGGGGGCCCCATGAGCAGTTCTTC.

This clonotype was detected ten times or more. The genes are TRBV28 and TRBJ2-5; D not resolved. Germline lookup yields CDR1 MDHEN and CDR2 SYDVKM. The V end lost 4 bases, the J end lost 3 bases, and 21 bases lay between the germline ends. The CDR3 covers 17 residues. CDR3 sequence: CASSSHHGLREEETQYF. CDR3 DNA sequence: TGTGCCAGCAGTTCACATCACGGCCTGAGAGAAGAAGAGACCCAGTACTTC.

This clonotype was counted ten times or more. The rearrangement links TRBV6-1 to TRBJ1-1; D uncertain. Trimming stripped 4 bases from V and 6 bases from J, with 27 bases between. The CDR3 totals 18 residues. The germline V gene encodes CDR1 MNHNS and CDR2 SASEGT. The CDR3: CASSGQDPVRFRNAEAFF. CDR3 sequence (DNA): TGTGCCAGCAGTGGCCAAGATCCTGTGAGGTTCCGAAACGCTGAAGCTTTCTTT.

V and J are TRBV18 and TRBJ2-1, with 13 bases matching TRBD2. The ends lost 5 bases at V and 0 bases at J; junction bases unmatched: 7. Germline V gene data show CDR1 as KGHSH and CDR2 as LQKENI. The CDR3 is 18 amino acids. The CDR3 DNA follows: TGTGCCAGCTCAGATGCGACTAGCGGGGGGAGCTCCTACAATGAGCAGTTCTTC. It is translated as CASSDATSGGSSYNEQFF.

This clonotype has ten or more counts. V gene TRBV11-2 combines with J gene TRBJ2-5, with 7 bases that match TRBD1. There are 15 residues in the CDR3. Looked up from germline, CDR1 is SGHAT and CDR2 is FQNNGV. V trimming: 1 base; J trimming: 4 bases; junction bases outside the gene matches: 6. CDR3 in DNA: TGTGCCAGCAGCTTAGGGGGTGGGACAGCAGAGACCCAGTACTTC. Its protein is CASSLGGGTAETQYF.

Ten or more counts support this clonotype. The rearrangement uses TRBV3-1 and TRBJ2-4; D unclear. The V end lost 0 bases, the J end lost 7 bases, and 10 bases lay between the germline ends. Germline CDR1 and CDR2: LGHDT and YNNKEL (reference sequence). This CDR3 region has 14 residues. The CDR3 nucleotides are TGTGCCAGCAGCCAAGATCTCCCTCCCAACATTCAGTACTTC. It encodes CASSQDLPPNIQYF.

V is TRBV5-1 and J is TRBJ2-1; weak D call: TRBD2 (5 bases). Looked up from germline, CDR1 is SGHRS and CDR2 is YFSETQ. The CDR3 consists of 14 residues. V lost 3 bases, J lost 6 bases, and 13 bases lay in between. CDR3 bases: TGCGCCAGCAGCTCCACGGGGTACAGCAATGAGCAGTTCTTC. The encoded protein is CASSSTGYSNEQFF.

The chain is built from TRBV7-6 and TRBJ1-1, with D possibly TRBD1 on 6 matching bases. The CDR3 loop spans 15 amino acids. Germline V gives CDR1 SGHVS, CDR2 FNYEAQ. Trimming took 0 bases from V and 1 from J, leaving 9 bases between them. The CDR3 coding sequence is TGTGCCAGCAGCTTAGCGGGAGGGGGGAACACTGAAGCTTTCTTT. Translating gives CASSLAGGGNTEAFF.

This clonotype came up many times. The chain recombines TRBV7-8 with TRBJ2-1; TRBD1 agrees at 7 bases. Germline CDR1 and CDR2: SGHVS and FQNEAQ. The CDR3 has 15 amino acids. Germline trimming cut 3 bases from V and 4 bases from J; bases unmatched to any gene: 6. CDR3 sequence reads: CASSLERTGYNEQFF. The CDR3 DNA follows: TGTGCCAGCAGCTTGGAAAGGACAGGTTACAATGAGCAGTTCTTC. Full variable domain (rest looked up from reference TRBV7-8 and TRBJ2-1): GAGVSQSPRYKVAKRGQDVALRCDPISGHVSLFWYQQALGQGPEFLTYFQNEAQLDKSGLPSDRFFAERPEGSVSTLKIQRTQQEDSAVYLCASSLERTGYNEQFFGPGTRLTVL.

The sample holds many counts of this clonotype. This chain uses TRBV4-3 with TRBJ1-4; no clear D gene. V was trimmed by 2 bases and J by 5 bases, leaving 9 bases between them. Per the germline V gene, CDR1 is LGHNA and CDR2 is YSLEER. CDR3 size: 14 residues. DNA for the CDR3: TGCGCCAGCAGCCAAAACACGGAAAATGAAAAACTGTTTTTT. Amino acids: CASSQNTENEKLFF.

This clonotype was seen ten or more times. CDR3 in DNA: TGCGCCAGCAGCTTGGATGGGGGGCAGGGTACGCAGTATTTT. Its translation is CASSLDGGQGTQYF. This chain uses TRBV5-1 with TRBJ2-3; D might be TRBD1 or TRBD2, each matching 6 bases. CDR1 SGHRS and CDR2 YFSETQ come from the germline V gene. The V gene lost 0 bases and the J gene lost 8 bases, with 13 bases spanning the gap. The CDR3 is 14 residues long.

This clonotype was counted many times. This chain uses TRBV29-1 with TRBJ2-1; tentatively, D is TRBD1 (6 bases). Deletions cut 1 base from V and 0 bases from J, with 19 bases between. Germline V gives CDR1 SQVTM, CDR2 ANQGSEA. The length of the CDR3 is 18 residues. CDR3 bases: TGCAGCGTTGAAGGTGTAGTGACAGGTCCCAGCTCCTACAATGAGCAGTTCTTC. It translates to CSVEGVVTGPSSYNEQFF.